This T cell receptor (beta chain) appears in the sequencing data of a study of radiation and T cells in renal cell carcinoma. The overall study: Nephrectomy followed 15 Gy stereotactic body radiation by 4 weeks.

The time point was: blood 2 weeks post-SBRT. Treatment: 15 Gy SBRT to primary tumor, nephrectomy 4 weeks later. The patient's renal cell carcinoma had clear cell pathology. V lost 4 bases, J lost 4 bases, and 10 bases stayed unmatched. The germline gives CDR1 MNHNY, CDR2 SVGAGI (reference sequence). The CDR3 sequence is 16 residues long. The protocol was immunoSEQ multiplex PCR, while the TCRdb copy is restricted to in-frame clones and leaves out a portion. The table includes 100,000 to 150,000 clones, around 81% detected once. Concerning this clone: The antigen is not known.

Study-wide points: Without pretreatment biopsies, baseline tumor clonotype presence was undetermined. In blood, top tumor clones expanded by 2 weeks, shrinking by 4.

Sequencing used blood, obtained from a patient whose treatment included radiotherapy and nephrectomy. The TCR originated in a man between 45 and 60 years old with renal cell carcinoma. The chain carries TRBV6-6 and TRBJ1-5; 7 bases agree with TRBD1. The CDR3 loop reads CASSLWTGVNNQPQHF. DNA of the CDR3: TGTGCCAGCAGTTTATGGACAGGTGTAAATAATCAGCCCCAGCATTTT.